The TCR beta chain under discussion was sequenced for a study of cytomegalovirus exposure and HLA in healthy donors. PCR used 60 Vbeta primers and 13 Jbeta primers. Only in-frame clones appear in the TCRdb table, and some are missing; sequencing was by immunoSEQ multiplex PCR. The sample contains about 160,000 clones, over 60% of which appear only once. In its sample, this clone was seen a few times. Its antigen remains unknown. The V gene's germline CDR1 is MNHEY and CDR2 SVGAGI. J gave up 2 bases and V 6 bases, and 3 bases lay outside the gene matches. CDR3 size: 14 residues. Overall study findings and caveats: A later analysis linked a missense variant in DCLRE1C to the trimming of TCR beta V and J genes. Earlier results showed most TCR beta V segments being productive about 87% or about 30% of the time. TCR beta sequences reportedly predicted the HLA-A and HLA-B alleles of most subjects accurately. The Asian-associated ancestry cluster reportedly had fewer N-insertions than the approximately 610-donor mean in a later analysis.

The sequence was collected from a woman aged 45-59 years in good health and CMV-seropositive. Input material: PBMCs. The chain links TRBV6-5 to TRBJ1-5; TRBD1 agrees at 8 bases. CDR3 loop: CASRKGQGNQPQHF. The CDR3 nucleotides read TGTGCCAGCAGGAAGGGACAGGGCAATCAGCCCCAGCATTTT.